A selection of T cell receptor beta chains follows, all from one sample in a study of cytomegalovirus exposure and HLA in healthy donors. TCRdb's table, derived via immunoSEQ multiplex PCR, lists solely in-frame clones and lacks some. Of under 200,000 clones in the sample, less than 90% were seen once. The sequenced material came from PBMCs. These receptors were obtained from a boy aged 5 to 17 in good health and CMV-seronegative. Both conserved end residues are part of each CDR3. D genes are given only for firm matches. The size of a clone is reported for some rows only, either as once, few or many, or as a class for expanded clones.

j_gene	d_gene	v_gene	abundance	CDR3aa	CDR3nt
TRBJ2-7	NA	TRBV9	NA	CASSPGYEQYF	TGTGCCAGCAGCCCGGGGTACGAGCAGTACTTC
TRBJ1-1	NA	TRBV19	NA	CASTQGKAFF	TGTGCCAGTACTCAGGGGAAAGCTTTCTTT
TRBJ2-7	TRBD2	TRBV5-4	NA	CASSSRTSGGVVYEQYF	TGTGCCAGCAGCTCCAGGACTAGCGGGGGGGTTGTCTACGAGCAGTACTTC
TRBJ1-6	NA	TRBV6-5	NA	CASSYVGEPLHF	TGTGCCAGCAGTTACGTCGGGGAACCCCTCCACTTT
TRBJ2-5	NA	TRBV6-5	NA	CASSYGGASQETQYF	TGTGCCAGCAGTTACGGCGGGGCCTCCCAAGAGACCCAGTACTTC
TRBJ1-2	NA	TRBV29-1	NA	CSVEGRDSDGYTF	TGCAGCGTTGAGGGGCGGGATTCTGACGGCTACACCTTC
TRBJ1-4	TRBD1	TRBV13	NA	CASSSGTENEKLFF	TGTGCCAGCAGCTCCGGGACAGAAAATGAAAAACTGTTTTTT
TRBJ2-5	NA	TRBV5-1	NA	CASSVGHRETQYF	TGCGCCAGCAGCGTGGGACACCGAGAGACCCAGTACTTC
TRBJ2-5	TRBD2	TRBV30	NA	CACQHGTSGRETQYF	TGTGCCTGTCAACACGGGACTAGCGGGAGAGAGACCCAGTACTTC
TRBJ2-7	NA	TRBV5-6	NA	CASSLGLDSYEQYF	TGTGCCAGCAGCTTGGGTCTAGATTCTTACGAGCAGTACTTC
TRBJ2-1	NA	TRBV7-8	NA	CASSLASSGTYNEQFF	TGTGCCAGCAGCTTAGCTTCCAGCGGAACCTACAATGAGCAGTTCTTC
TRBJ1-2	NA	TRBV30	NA	CAWSPEGELSGYTF	TGTGCCTGGAGTCCTGAGGGAGAATTGAGCGGCTACACCTTC
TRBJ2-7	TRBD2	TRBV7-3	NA	CASSPYDSGRRYHEQYF	TGTGCCAGCAGCCCCTATGATAGCGGGAGAAGGTACCACGAGCAGTACTTC
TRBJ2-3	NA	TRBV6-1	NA	CASGGRDTDTQYF	TGTGCCAGCGGTGGGCGGGACACAGATACGCAGTATTTT
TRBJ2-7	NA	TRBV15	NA	CATSRGTGPAYEQYF	TGTGCCACCAGCAGAGGAACAGGCCCAGCCTACGAGCAGTACTTC
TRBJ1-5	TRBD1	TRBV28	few	CASRQPGQGDQPQHF	TGTGCCAGCAGACAACCGGGACAGGGAGATCAGCCCCAGCATTTT
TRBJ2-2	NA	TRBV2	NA	CASRGQPSNTGELFF	TGTGCCAGCAGAGGACAACCCTCGAACACCGGGGAGCTGTTTTTT
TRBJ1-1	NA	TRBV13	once	CASSLGGATEAFF	TGTGCCAGCAGCTTAGGGGGGGCCACTGAAGCTTTCTTT
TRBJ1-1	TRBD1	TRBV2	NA	CAGPDRVTEAFF	TGTGCCGGGCCTGACAGGGTGACAGAAGCTTTCTTT
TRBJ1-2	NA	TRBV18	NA	CASSQEGYGYTF	TGTGCCAGCTCACAGGAGGGTTATGGCTACACCTTC
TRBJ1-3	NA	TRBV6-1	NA	CASSVDSASGNTIYF	TGTGCCAGCAGTGTGGACAGTGCTTCTGGAAACACCATATATTTT
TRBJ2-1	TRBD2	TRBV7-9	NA	CASSLNQLAGDVGDEQFF	TGTGCCAGCAGCCTAAATCAACTAGCGGGAGACGTGGGGGATGAGCAGTTCTTC
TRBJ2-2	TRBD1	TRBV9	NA	CASSVIQGASTGELFF	TGTGCCAGCAGCGTAATTCAGGGGGCCAGCACCGGGGAGCTGTTTTTT
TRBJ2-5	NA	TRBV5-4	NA	CASSLDYSPTQYF	TGTGCCAGCAGCTTGGACTACTCTCCGACCCAGTACTTC
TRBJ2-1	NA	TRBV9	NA	CASSVGSFNEQFF	TGTGCCAGCAGCGTAGGTAGTTTCAATGAGCAGTTCTTC
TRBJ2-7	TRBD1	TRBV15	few	CATSRDRGQYEQYF	TGTGCCACCAGCAGAGATAGGGGGCAGTACGAGCAGTACTTC
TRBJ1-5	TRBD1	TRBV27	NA	CASSRTGPATQSAQHF	TGTGCCAGCAGTAGGACAGGGCCCGCTACCCAATCAGCCCAGCATTTT
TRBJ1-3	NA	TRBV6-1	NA	CASSGQASGNTIYF	TGTGCCAGCAGTGGACAGGCCTCTGGAAACACCATATATTTT
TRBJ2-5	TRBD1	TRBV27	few	CASSPGTGEETQYF	TGTGCCAGCAGCCCAGGGACAGGTGAAGAGACCCAGTACTTC